This TCR beta chain was obtained from a study of CD8+CD57+ T cells in acquired aplastic anemia. Study-wide context: DNA from sorted CD4+ and CD8+ cells averaged approximately 3.2 ug.

Patients sequenced had flow cytometry evidence of CD8+CD57+ cell expansion. Severe acquired aplastic anemia was present in all patients. None of the patients had been given any therapy when their blood was sampled. Genomic DNA, the template, was used for profiling of the TCR beta VDJ and CDR3. TCRdb re-analysed the reads in MiXCR, keeping a single row per CDR3 protein. This table has more than 150,000 distinct CDR3 sequences, 48% appearing once. Overall study findings and caveats: Common to patients and controls were around 30 CD8+ CDR3 sequences.

The CDR3 runs to 14 residues. The germline gives CDR1 KGHDR, CDR2 SFDVKD. Concerning this clonotype: The antigen remains unidentified. The CDR3 ends on some other residue instead of the conserved phenylalanine or tryptophan, so this is likely a read error.

The source of this sequence is a human donor with aplastic anemia. This rearrangement joins TRBV24-1 to TRBJ1-1; D remains ambiguous. The sequenced material came from sorted CD4+, CD8+, or CD8+CD57+ T cells (not recorded which) from PBMCs. CDR3 in amino acids: CAASDLNRRTEAFY. The DNA for the CDR3 is TGTGCCGCCAGTGATCTCAATCGAAGGACTGAAGCTTTCTAT.